This T cell receptor (beta chain) came from a study of shared clonotypes between healthy human individuals. General observations from the study: Relative to memory subsets, naive subsets generally showed larger estimated richness. How much donors shared clonotypes was expected to be affected by sequencing depth.

Libraries were prepared by immunoSEQ multiplex PCR; TCRdb keeps only in-frame clonotypes and omits some of them. The sample yields roughly 1.4 million clones, about 98.5% seen once. This CDR3 is built from 16 residues. CDR1 is SGHRS, CDR2 YFSETQ, per germline. V lost 4 bases and J 8 bases, leaving 21 bases between the germline ends. Comments on this clone: The target antigen is unknown.

The sequence derives from a man younger than 45 in good health. The rearrangement links TRBV5-1 to TRBJ1-4; D possibly corresponds to TRBD1 (5 bases). The sample consisted of naive CD4+ T cells sorted from blood. Subset in this sample: CD45RA+ positively selected. CDR3 DNA: TGCGCCAGCAGCCCCCAAGACGCAGGGCTCGGAGAAAAACTGTTTTTT. It codes for CASSPQDAGLGEKLFF.